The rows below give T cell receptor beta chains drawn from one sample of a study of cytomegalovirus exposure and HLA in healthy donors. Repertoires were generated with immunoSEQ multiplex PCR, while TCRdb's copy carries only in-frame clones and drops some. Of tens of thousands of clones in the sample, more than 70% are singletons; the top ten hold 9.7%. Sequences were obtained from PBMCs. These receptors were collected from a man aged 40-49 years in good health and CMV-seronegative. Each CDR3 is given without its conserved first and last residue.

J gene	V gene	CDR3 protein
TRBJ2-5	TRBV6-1	ASTDDREQETQY
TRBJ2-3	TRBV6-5	ASSSDNSGGTDTQY
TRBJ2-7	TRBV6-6	ASAHSGAGGDYEQY
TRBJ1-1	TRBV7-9	ASSIRTGYLNTEAF
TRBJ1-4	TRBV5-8	ASMIQGSSYGIREKLF
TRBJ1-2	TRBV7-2	ASSTGTVGYGYT
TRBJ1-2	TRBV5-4	ASSPGEGYGYT
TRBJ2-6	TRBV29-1	SARTGESSGANVLT
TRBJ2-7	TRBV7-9	ASSWGTSSYEQY
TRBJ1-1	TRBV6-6	ASSYSRTNRAF
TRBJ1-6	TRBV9	ASSASQTNSPLH
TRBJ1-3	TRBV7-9	SSSLDQGTPN
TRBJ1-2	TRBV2	ASTPTGSNYGYT
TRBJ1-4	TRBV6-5	ASSYDGTKSEKLF
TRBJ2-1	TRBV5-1	ASSPPQTSGLYNEQF
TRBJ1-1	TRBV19	ASSWLGQPEAF
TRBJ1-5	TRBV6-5	ASRPGQVYSPQH
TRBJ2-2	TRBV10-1	ASSRLAGDTGELF
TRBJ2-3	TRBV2	ASSPLGTDTQY
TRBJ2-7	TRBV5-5	ASSFGVPSSYEQY
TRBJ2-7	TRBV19	ASSIGAGALWHEQY
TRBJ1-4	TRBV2	ASRATGVTNEKLF
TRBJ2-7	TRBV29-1	SVDGGGYEQY
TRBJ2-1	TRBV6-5	ASSKPSGNYNEQF
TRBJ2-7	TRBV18	ASSPFTGDSYEQY
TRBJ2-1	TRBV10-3	AISRTSGGALEQF
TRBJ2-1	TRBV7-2	ASSYLLVLSYNEQF
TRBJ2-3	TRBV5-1	ASSPGSGDTQY
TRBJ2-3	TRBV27	ASSPKSSTDTQY
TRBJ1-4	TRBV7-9	ASSPGTGGRDEKLF
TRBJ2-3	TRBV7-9	ASSLGRGLDSDTQY
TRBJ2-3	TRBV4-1	ASSQEGSGSTDTQY
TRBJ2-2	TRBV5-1	ASSHGTKGLTGELF
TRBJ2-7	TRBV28	AGSTGGLYEQY
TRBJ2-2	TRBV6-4	ASSATSGSAGELF
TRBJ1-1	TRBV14	ASSHGTGRVAEAF
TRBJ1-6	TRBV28	ASSLWEGFSYNSPLH
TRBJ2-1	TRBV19	ASSLGGFSYNEQF
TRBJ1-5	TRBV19	ASRISGGLQPQH
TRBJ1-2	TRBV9	ASSVDSNYGYT
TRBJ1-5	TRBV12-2	ASQVTTGTNQPQH
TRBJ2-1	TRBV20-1	SATYNEQF
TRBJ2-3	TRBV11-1	ASSPRGRGILGDTQY
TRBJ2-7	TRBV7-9	ASSSGTSLYEQY
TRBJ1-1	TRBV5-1	ASSLEPAVHTEAF
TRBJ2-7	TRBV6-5	ATLTTGTEQY
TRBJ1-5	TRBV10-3	AISGAGNQPQH
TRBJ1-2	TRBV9	ASSVVQSIRDYAYT
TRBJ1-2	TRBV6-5	ASTTGDRDGYT
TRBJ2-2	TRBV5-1	ASSLDGRAPGELF
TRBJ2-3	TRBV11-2	ASSLLGTSGSSTDTQY
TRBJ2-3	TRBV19	ASSMTGDGDTQY
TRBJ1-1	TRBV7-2	ASSLREYTEAF
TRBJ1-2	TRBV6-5	ASSAYRVGGYT
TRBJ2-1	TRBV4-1	ASRQDRDNEQF
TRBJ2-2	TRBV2	ASSDGQGGTGELF